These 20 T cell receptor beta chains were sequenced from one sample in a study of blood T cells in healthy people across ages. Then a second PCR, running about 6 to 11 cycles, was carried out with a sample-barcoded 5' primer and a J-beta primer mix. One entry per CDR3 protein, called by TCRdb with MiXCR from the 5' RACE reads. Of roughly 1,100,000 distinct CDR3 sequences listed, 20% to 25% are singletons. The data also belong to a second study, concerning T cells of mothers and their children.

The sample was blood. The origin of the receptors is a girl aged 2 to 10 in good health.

In DNA, the CDR3 is TGTGCCAGCAGCTTAACGCACACTGACAGGGAGGTGTTGGATGAGCAGTTCTTC. Translated: CASSLTHTDREVLDEQFF. The genes are TRBV7-6 and TRBJ2-1, with D possibly being TRBD1 (7 bases). V gave up 2 bases and J gave up 8 bases, with 25 bases separating them. Germline V CDR1 and CDR2: SGHVS, FNYEAQ. This CDR3 has 18 amino acids.

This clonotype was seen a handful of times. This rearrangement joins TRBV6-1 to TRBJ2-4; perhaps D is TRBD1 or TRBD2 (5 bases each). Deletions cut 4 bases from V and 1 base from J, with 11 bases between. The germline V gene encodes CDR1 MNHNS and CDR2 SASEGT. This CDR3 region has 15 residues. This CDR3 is CASSAGPWAKNIQYF. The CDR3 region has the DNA TGTGCCAGCAGTGCGGGACCGTGGGCCAAAAACATTCAGTACTTC.

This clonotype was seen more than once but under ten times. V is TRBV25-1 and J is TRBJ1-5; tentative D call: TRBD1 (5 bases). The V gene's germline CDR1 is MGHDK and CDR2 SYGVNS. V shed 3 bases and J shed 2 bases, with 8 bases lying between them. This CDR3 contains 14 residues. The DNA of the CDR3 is TGTGCCAGCAGTGAGGTAGGGGGCAATCAGCCCCAGCATTTT. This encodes CASSEVGGNQPQHF.

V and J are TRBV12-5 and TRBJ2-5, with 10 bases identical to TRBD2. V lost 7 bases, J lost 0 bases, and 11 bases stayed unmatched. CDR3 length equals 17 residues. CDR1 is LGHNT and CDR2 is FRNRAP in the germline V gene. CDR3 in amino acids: CASARDGAGGYQETQYF. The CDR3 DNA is TGTGCTAGTGCCCGAGACGGAGCGGGGGGGTACCAAGAGACCCAGTACTTC.

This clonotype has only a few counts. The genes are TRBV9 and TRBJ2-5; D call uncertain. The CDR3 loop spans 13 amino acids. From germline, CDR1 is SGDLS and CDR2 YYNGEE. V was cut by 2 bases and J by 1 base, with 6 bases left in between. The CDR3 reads CASSVMGQETQYF. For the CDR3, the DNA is TGTGCCAGCAGCGTGATGGGCCAAGAGACCCAGTACTTC.

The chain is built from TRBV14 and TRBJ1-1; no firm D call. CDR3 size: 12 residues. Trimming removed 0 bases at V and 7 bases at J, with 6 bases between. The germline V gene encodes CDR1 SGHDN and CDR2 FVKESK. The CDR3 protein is CASSQDWIEAFF. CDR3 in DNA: TGTGCCAGCAGCCAAGATTGGATTGAAGCTTTCTTT. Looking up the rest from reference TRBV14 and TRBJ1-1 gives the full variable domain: EAGVTQFPSHSVIEKGQTVTLRCDPISGHDNLYWYRRVMGKEIKFLLHFVKESKQDESGMPNNRFLAERTGGTYSTLKVQPAELEDSGVYFCASSQDWIEAFFGQGTRLTVV.

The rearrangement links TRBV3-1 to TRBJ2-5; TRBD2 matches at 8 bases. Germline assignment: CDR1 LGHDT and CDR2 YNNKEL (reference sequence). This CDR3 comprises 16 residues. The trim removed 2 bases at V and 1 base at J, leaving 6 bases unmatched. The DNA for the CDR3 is TGTGCCAGCAGCCAACCTCGGACTAGCAGCCAAGAGACCCAGTACTTC. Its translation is CASSQPRTSSQETQYF.

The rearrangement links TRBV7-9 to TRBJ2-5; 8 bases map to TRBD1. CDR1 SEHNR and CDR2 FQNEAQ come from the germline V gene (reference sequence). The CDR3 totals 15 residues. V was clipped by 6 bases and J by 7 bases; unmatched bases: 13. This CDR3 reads CASSYGQGLILTQYF. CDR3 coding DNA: TGTGCCAGCAGTTACGGACAGGGCTTGATATTGACCCAGTACTTC.

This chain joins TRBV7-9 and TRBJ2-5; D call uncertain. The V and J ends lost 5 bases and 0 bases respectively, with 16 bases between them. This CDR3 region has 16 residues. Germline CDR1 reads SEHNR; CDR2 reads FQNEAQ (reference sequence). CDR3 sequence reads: CASSPRSSENQETQYF. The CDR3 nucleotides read TGTGCCAGCAGCCCCCGGTCGTCCGAGAACCAAGAGACCCAGTACTTC. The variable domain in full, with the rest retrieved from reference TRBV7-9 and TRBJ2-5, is DTGVSQNPRHKITKRGQNVTFRCDPISEHNRLYWYRQTLGQGPEFLTYFQNEAQLEKSRLLSDRFSAERPKGSFSTLEIQRTEQGDSAMYLCASSPRSSENQETQYFGPGTRLLVL.

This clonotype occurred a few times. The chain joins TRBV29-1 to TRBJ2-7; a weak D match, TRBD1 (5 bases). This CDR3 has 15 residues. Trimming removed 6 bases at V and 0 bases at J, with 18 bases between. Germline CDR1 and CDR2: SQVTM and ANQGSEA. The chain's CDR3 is CSVRWGSDHSYEQYF. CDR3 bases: TGCAGCGTGAGATGGGGCTCAGATCACTCCTACGAGCAGTACTTC.

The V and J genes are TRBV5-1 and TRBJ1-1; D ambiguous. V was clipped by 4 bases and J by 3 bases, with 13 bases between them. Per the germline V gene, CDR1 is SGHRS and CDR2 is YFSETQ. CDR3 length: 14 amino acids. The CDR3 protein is CASSHGVMDTEAFF. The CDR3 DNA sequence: TGCGCCAGCAGCCACGGAGTGATGGACACTGAAGCTTTCTTT.

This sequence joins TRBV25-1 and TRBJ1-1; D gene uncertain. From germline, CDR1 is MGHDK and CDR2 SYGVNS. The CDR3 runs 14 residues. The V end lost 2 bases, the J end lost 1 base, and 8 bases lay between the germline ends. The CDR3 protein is CASSETGRNTEAFF. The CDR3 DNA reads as TGTGCCAGCAGTGAAACGGGGAGGAACACTGAAGCTTTCTTT.

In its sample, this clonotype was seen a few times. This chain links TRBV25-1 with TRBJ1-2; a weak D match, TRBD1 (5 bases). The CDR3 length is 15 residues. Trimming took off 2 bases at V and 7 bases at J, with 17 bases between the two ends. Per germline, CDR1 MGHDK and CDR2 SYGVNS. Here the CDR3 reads CASSEVPGRTSGYTF. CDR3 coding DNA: TGTGCCAGCAGTGAAGTACCCGGACGGACATCTGGCTACACCTTC.

CDR3 residues: CSVLFEGLRDEQFF. CDR3 DNA sequence: TGCAGCGTTCTCTTCGAGGGACTCCGGGACGAGCAGTTCTTC. The gene calls are TRBV29-1 and TRBJ2-1; tentative D call: TRBD2 (6 bases). V lost 5 bases to trimming and J lost 10 bases, with 21 bases between them. This CDR3 region has 14 residues. Per germline, CDR1 SQVTM and CDR2 ANQGSEA.

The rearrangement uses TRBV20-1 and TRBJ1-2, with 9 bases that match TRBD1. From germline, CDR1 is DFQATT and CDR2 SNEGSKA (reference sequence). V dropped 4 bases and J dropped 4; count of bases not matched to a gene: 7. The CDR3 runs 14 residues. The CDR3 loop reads CSATTGGLIYGYTF. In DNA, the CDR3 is TGCAGTGCTACCACAGGGGGCCTCATCTATGGCTACACCTTC.

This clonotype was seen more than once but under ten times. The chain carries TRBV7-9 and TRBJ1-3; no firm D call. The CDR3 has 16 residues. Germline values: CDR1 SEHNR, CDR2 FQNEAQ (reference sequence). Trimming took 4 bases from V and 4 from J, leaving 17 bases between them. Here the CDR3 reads CASSSTGPKKGNTIYF. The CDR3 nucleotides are TGTGCCAGCAGCTCGACGGGCCCCAAGAAAGGAAACACCATATATTTT.

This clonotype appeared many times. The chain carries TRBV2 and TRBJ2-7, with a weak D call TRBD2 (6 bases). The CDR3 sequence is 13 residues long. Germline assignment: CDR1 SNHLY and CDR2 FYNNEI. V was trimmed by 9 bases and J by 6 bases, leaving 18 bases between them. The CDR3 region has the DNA TGTGCCAGGCTTGCGGAGGGAGCACGCGAGCAGTACTTC. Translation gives CARLAEGAREQYF.

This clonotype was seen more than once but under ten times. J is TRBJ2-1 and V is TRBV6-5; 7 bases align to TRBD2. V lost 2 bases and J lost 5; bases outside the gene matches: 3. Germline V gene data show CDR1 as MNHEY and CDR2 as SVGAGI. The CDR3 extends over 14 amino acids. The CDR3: CASSYSGNNNEQFF. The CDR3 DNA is TGTGCCAGCAGTTACAGCGGGAATAACAATGAGCAGTTCTTC.

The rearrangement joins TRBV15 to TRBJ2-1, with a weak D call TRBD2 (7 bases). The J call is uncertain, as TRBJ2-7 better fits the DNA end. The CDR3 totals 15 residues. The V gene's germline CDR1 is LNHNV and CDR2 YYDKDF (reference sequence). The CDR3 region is CATSRPEGGSYEQYF. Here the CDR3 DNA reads TGTGCCACCAGCAGGCCTGAGGGGGGGTCTTACGAGCAGTACTTC.

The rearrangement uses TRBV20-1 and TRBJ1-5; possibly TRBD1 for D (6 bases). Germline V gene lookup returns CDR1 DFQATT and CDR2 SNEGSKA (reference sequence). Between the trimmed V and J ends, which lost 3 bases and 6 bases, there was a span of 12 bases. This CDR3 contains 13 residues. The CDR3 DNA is TGCAGTGCTAGCGGGACAAACTCTCAGCCCCAGCATTTT. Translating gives CSASGTNSQPQHF.